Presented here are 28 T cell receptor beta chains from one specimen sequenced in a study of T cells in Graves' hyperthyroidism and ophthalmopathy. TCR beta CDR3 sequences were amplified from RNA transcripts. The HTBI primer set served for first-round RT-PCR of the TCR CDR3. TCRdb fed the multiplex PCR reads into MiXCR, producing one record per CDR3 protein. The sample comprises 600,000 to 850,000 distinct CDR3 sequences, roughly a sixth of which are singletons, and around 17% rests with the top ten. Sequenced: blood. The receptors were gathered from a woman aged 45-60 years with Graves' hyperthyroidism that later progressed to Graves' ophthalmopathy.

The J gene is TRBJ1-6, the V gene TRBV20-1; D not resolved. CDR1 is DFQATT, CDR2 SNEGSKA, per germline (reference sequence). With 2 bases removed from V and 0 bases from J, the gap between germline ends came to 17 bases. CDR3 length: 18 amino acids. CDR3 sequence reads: CSARLIGTESSYNSPLHF. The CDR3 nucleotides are TGCAGTGCTAGATTAATTGGAACCGAGAGCTCCTATAATTCACCCCTCCACTTT.

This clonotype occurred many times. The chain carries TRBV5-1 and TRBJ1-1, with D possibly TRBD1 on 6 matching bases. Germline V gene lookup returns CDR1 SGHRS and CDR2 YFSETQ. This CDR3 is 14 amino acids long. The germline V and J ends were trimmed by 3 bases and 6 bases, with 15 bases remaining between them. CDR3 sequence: CASSSYRVSAEAFF. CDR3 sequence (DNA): TGCGCCAGCAGCTCTTACAGGGTATCGGCTGAAGCTTTCTTT.

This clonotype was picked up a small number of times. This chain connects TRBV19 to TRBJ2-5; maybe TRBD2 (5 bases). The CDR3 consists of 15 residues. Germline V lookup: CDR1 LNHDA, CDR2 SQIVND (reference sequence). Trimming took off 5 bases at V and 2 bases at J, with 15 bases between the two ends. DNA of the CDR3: TGTGCCAGTAGTCCCCTCGTCGGGGTACAAGAGACCCAGTACTTC. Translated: CASSPLVGVQETQYF.

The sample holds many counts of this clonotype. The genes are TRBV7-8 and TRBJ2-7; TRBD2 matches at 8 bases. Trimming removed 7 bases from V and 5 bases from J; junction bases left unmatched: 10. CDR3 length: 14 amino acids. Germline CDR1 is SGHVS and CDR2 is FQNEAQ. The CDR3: CASTSGTRGHEQYF. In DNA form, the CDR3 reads TGTGCCAGCACCTCCGGGACTAGAGGCCACGAGCAGTACTTC.

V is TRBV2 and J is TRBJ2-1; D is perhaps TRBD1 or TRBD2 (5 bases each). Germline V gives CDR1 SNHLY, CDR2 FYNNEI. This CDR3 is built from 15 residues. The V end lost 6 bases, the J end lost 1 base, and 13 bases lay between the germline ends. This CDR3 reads CASRDTSGSYNEQFF. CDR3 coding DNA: TGTGCCAGCAGGGACACTTCGGGGTCCTACAATGAGCAGTTCTTC. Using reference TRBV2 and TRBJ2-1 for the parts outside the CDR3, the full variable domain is EPEVTQTPSHQVTQMGQEVILRCVPISNHLYFYWYRQILGQKVEFLVSFYNNEISEKSEIFDDQFSVERPDGSNFTLKIRSTKLEDSAMYFCASRDTSGSYNEQFFGPGTRLTVL.

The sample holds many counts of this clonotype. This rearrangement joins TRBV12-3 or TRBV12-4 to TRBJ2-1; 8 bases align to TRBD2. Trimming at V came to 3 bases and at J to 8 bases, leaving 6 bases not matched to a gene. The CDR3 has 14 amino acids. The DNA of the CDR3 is TGTGCCAGCAGTTTTGGCGGGGGGTTGGATGAGCAGTTCTTC. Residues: CASSFGGGLDEQFF.

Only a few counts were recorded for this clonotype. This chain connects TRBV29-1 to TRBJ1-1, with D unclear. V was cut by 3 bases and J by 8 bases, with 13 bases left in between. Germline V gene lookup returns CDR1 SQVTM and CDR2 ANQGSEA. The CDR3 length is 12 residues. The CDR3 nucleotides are TGCAGCGTTGATGTGTCTGGTAACGAAGCTTTCTTT. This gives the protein CSVDVSGNEAFF.

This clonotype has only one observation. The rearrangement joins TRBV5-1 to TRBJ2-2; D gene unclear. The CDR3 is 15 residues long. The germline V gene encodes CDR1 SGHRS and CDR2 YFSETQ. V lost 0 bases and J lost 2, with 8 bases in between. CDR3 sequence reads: CASSLVRLNTGELFF. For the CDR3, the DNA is TGCGCCAGCAGCTTGGTTCGACTCAACACCGGGGAGCTGTTTTTT.

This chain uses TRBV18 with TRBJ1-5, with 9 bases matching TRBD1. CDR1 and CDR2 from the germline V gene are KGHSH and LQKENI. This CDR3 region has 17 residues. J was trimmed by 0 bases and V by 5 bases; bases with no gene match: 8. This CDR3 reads CASSETGGLNSNQPQHF. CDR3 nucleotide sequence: TGTGCCAGCTCAGAGACAGGGGGGTTAAATAGCAATCAGCCCCAGCATTTT.

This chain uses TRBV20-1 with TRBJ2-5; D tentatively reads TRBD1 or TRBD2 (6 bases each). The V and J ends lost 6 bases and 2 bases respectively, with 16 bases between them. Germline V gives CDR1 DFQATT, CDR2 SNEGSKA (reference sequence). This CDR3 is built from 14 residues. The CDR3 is CSARWRGIQETQYF. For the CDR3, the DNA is TGCAGTGCCCGGTGGAGGGGGATACAAGAGACCCAGTACTTC.

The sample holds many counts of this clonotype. In DNA form, the CDR3 reads TGTGCCAGCAGCTTATGGCAGTGGGGAAACACCATATATTTT. It yields the protein CASSLWQWGNTIYF. The V and J genes are TRBV11-2 and TRBJ1-3, with D unresolved. V was pared by 2 bases and J by 4 bases, with 9 bases between. Looked up from germline, CDR1 is SGHAT and CDR2 is FQNNGV. This CDR3 has 14 residues.

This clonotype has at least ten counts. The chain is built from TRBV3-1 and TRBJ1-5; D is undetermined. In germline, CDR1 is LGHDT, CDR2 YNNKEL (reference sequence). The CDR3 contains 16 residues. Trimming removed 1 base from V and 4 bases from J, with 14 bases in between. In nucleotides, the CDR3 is TGTGCCAGCAGCCAAGGATCAGGCAGCGGGAATCAGCCCCAGCATTTT. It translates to CASSQGSGSGNQPQHF.

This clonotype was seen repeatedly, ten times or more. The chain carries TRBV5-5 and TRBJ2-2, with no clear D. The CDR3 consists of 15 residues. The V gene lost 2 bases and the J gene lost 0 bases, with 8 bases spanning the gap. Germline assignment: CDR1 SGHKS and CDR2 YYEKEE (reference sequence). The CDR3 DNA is TGTGCCAGCAGCTTCCAGGTTACGAACACCGGGGAGCTGTTTTTT. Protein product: CASSFQVTNTGELFF.

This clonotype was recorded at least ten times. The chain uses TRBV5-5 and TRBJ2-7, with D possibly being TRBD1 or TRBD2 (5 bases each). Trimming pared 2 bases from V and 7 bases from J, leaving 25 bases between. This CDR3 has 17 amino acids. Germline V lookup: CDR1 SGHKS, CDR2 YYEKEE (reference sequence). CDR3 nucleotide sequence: TGTGCCAGCAGCTTCGGGGCCGCTTGGTCTTTAGGGGTTGAGCAGTACTTC. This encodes CASSFGAAWSLGVEQYF.

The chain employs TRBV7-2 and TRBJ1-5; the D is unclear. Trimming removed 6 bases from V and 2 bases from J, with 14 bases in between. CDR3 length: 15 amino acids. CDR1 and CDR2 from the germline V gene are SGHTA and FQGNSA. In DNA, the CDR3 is TGTGCCAGCAGTCGTACGGGTCTGGGCAATCAGCCCCAGCATTTT. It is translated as CASSRTGLGNQPQHF.

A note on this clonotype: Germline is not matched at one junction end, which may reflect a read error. The CDR3 DNA sequence: TGTGCTAGCAGCTTATCGCAGGGGGCGACAGATACGCAGTATTTT. The encoded protein is CASSLSQGATDTQYF. The chain has TRBV7-7 and TRBJ2-3; TRBD1 agrees at 8 bases. The germline V gene encodes CDR1 SSHAT and CDR2 FNYEAQ (reference sequence). This CDR3 has 15 amino acids.

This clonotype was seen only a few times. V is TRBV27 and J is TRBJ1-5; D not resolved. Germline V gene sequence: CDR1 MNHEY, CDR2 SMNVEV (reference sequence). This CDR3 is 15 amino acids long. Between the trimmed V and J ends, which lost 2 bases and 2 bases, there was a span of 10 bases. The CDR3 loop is CASSLKGLGNQPQHF. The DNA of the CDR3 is TGTGCCAGCAGTTTAAAAGGGTTGGGCAATCAGCCCCAGCATTTT.

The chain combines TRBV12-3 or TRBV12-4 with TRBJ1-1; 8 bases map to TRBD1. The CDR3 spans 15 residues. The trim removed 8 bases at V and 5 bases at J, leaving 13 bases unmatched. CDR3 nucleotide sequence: TGTGCCAGCGGAACACACACGACAGGGGAAACTGAAGCTTTCTTT. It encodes CASGTHTTGETEAFF.

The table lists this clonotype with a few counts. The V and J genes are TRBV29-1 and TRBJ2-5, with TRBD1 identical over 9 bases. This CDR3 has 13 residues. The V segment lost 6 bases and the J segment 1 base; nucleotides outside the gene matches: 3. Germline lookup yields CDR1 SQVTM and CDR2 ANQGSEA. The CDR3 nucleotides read TGCAGCGTGAAGACAGGGGGCCAAGAGACCCAGTACTTC. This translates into CSVKTGGQETQYF.

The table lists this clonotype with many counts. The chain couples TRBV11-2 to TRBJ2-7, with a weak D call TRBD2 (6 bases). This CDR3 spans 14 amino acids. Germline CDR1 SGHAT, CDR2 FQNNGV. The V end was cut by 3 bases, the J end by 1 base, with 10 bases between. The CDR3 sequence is CASSFMRGSYEQYF. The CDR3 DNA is TGTGCCAGCAGCTTTATGCGGGGTTCCTACGAGCAGTACTTC.

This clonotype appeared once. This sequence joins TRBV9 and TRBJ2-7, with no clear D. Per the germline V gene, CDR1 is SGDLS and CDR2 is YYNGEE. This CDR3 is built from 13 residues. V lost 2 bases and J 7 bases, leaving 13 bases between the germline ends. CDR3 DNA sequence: TGTGCCAGCAGCGTTACCTACGAGCGTGAGCAGTACTTC. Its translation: CASSVTYEREQYF.

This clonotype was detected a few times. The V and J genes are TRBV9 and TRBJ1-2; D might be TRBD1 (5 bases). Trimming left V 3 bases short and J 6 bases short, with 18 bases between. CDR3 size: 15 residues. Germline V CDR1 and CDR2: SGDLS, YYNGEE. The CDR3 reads CASSASGSIDDGYTF. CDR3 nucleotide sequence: TGTGCCAGCAGCGCATCAGGGAGCATAGATGATGGCTACACCTTC.

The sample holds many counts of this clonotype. The chain's CDR3 is CASSYRPTSASSYNEQFF. As DNA, the CDR3 is TGTGCCAGCAGTTATCGCCCGACTAGCGCGAGCTCCTACAATGAGCAGTTCTTC. The V call is TRBV6-1, the J call TRBJ2-1, with 8 bases fitting TRBD2. Per germline, CDR1 MNHNS and CDR2 SASEGT. The CDR3 has 18 amino acids. The V gene end was trimmed by 5 bases and the J gene end by 0 bases; junction bases not matched to a gene: 12.

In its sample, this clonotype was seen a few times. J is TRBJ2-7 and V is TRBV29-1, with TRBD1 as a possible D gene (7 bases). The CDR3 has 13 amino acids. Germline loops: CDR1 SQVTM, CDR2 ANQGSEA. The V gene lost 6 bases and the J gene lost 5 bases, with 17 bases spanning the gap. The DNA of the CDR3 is TGCAGCGTGAGGTCGCGGGACAGTCACGAGCAGTACTTC. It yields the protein CSVRSRDSHEQYF.

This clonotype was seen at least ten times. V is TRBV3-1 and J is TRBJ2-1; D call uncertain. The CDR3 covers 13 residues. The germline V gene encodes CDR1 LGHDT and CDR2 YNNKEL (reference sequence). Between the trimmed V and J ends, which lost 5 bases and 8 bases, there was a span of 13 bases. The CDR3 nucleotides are TGTGCCAGCAGCTTTCAGCCCATTGATGAGCAGTTCTTC. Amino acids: CASSFQPIDEQFF.

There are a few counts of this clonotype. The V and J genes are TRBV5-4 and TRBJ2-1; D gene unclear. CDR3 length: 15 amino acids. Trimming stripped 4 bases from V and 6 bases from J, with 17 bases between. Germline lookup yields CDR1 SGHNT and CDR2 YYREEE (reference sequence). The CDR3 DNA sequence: TGTGCCAGCAGCCGTAATCCGGGCGGTACCAATGAGCAGTTCTTC. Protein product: CASSRNPGGTNEQFF.

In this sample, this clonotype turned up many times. CDR3 coding DNA: TGTGCCAGCAGCTTAGAGTCACTACGGCCCAAGGGGGAAGAAAAACTGTTTTTT. It encodes CASSLESLRPKGEEKLFF. This chain connects TRBV11-2 to TRBJ1-4; perhaps TRBD1 as D (6 bases). Deletions cut 0 bases from V and 8 bases from J, with 22 bases between. From germline, CDR1 is SGHAT and CDR2 FQNNGV. This CDR3 has 18 amino acids.

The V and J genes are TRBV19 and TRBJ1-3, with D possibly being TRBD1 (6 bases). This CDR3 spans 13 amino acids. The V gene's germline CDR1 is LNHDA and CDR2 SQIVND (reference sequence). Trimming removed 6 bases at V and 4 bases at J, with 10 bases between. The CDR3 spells CASSDRPGNTIYF. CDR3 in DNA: TGTGCCAGTAGCGACAGGCCCGGAAACACCATATATTTT. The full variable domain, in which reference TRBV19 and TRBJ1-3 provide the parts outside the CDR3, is DGGITQSPKYLFRKEGQNVTLSCEQNLNHDAMYWYRQDPGQGLRLIYYSQIVNDFQKGDIAEGYSVSREKKESFPLTVTSAQKNPTAFYLCASSDRPGNTIYFGEGSWLTVV.